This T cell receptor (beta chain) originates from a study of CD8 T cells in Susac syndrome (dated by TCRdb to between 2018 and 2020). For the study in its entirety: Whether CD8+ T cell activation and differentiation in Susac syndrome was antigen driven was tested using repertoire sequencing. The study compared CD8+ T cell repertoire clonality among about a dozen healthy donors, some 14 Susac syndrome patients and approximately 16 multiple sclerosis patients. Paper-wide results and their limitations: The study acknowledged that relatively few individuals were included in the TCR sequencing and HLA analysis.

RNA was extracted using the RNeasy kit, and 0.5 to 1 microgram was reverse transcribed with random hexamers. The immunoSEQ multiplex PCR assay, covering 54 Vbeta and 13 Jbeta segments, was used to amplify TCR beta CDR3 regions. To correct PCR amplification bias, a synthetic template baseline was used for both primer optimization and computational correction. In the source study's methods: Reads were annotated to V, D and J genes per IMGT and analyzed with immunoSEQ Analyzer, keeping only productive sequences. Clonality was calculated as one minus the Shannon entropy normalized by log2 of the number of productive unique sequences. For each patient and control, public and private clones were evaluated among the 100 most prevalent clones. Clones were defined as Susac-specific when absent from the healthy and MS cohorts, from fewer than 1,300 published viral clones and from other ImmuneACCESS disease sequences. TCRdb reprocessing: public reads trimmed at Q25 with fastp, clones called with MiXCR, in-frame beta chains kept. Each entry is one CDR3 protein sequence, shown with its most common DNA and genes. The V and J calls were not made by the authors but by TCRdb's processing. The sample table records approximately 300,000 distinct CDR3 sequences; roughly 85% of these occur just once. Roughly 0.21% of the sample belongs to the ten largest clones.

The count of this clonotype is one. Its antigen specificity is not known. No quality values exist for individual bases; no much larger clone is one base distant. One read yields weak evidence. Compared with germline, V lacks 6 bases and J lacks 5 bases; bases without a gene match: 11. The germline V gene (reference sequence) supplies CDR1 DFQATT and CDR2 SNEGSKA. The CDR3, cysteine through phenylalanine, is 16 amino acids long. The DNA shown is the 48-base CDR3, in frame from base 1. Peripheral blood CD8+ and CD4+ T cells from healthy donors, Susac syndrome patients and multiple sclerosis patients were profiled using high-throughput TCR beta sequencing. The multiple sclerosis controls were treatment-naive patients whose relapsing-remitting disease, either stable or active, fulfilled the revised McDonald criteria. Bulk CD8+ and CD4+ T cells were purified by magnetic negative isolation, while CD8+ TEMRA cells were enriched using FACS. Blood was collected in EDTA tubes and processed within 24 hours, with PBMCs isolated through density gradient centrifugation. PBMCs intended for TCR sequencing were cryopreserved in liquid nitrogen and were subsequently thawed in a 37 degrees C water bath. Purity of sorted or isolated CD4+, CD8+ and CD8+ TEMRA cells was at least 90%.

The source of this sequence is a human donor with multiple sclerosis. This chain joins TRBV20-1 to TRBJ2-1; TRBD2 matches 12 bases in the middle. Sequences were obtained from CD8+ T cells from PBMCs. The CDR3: CSALVRTSGINNEQFF. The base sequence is TGCAGTGCCCTGGTCCGGACTAGCGGGATTAACAATGAGCAGTTCTTC.